Listed below are T cell receptor beta chains from one sample, sequenced in a study of Graves' ophthalmopathy and Graves' hyperthyroidism. MiXCR was run by TCRdb on the multiplex PCR reads, yielding one entry per CDR3 protein. The sample contains 300,000 to 450,000 distinct CDR3 sequences, 17% of which appear only once. The sample was peripheral blood. The receptors originated from an adult woman with stable Graves' hyperthyroidism. Each CDR3 is given with its conserved first and last residue. D genes are given only for firm matches. The size field is filled for only some rows; it gives once, few, many or a size class.

v_gene: TRBV19
abundance: many
d_gene: TRBD1
j_gene: TRBJ1-1
CDR3nt: TGTGCCAGTAGTGCGGGACAGGAAGGCTGGGACACTGAAGCTTTCTTT
CDR3aa: CASSAGQEGWDTEAFF

v_gene: TRBV4-1
abundance: many
d_gene: .
j_gene: TRBJ1-2
CDR3nt: TGCGCCAGCAGCCAAGTGGGGCCAGACTATGGCTACACCTTC
CDR3aa: CASSQVGPDYGYTF

v_gene: TRBV19
abundance: many
d_gene: .
j_gene: TRBJ2-5
CDR3nt: TGTGCCAGTAGTATAAGGGGCACGGGGGCCCAGTACTTC
CDR3aa: CASSIRGTGAQYF

v_gene: TRBV27
abundance: many
d_gene: .
j_gene: TRBJ2-7
CDR3nt: TGTGCCAGCAGTTTAGACGCCACTAGCAGATACGAGCAGTACTTC
CDR3aa: CASSLDATSRYEQYF

v_gene: TRBV6-5
abundance: many
d_gene: .
j_gene: TRBJ1-2
CDR3nt: TGTGCCAGCAGTTCCCAAAAACAGGGTTGGAATGGCTACACCTTC
CDR3aa: CASSSQKQGWNGYTF

v_gene: TRBV10-3
abundance: many
d_gene: .
j_gene: TRBJ2-7
CDR3nt: TGTGCCATCAGTGCTGACAGATACGAGCAGTACTTC
CDR3aa: CAISADRYEQYF

v_gene: TRBV11-1
abundance: many
d_gene: TRBD1
j_gene: TRBJ2-2
CDR3nt: TGTGCCAGCAGCCCAACCGGGACAGGGAACACCGGGGAGCTGTTTTTT
CDR3aa: CASSPTGTGNTGELFF

v_gene: TRBV5-1
abundance: many
d_gene: TRBD1
j_gene: TRBJ2-7
CDR3nt: TGCGCCAGCAGCGTTGGGACAGGGGGCCACGAGCAGTACTTC
CDR3aa: CASSVGTGGHEQYF

v_gene: TRBV20-1
abundance: many
d_gene: TRBD2
j_gene: TRBJ2-7
CDR3nt: TGCAGTGCTAGGCTAGCGGGAGTTCAATTTAACTACGAGCAGTACTTC
CDR3aa: CSARLAGVQFNYEQYF

v_gene: TRBV20-1
abundance: .
d_gene: .
j_gene: TRBJ1-6
CDR3nt: TGCAGTGCAGAGGCTGGATACCTTTCACCCCTCCACTTT
CDR3aa: CSAEAGYLSPLHF

v_gene: TRBV5-1
abundance: .
d_gene: .
j_gene: TRBJ1-1
CDR3nt: TGCGCCAGCAGCCCGGTTGGGACTGAAGCTTTCTTT
CDR3aa: CASSPVGTEAFF

v_gene: TRBV7-9
abundance: many
d_gene: TRBD1
j_gene: TRBJ1-1
CDR3nt: TGTGCCAGCAGCCCCCCCACAGGGGGCGGAACTGAAGCTTTCTTT
CDR3aa: CASSPPTGGGTEAFF

v_gene: TRBV20-1
abundance: .
d_gene: .
j_gene: TRBJ1-5
CDR3nt: TGCAGTGCTAGAGAATCCACAGGGTTGGATCAGCCCCAGCATTTT
CDR3aa: CSARESTGLDQPQHF

v_gene: TRBV28
abundance: .
d_gene: .
j_gene: TRBJ2-7
CDR3nt: TGTGCCAGCAGTTTTCTTTCCCCTCCCTACGAGCAGTACTTC
CDR3aa: CASSFLSPPYEQYF